These 22 T cell receptor beta chains came from one sample sequenced in a study of blood T cell repertoires in COVID-19. Here immunoSEQ multiplex PCR was the method, and the copy in TCRdb shows in-frame clones only, minus some. The table lists over 100,000 clones, 90% of them singletons. The sequenced material came from peripheral blood. Every receptor here comes from a human donor in a cohort sampled during active COVID-19.

V and J are TRBV5-1 and TRBJ2-3; 8 nucleotides align to TRBD2. Germline trimming cut 1 base from V and 3 bases from J; bases unmatched to any gene: 4. Looked up from germline, CDR1 is SGHRS and CDR2 is YFSETQ. The CDR3 is 15 amino acids. The CDR3 protein is CASSLRGGRTDTQYF. The CDR3 bases are TGCGCCAGCAGCTTGCGGGGGGGTCGTACAGATACGCAGTATTTT.

This rearrangement joins TRBV14 to TRBJ1-3; D gene unclear. CDR1 and CDR2 (germline): SGHDN, FVKESK. V gave up 4 bases and J gave up 0 bases, with 10 bases separating them. The CDR3 consists of 15 residues. The CDR3 is CASSPVGSSGNTIYF. The DNA for the CDR3 is TGTGCCAGCAGCCCAGTTGGGAGCTCTGGAAACACCATATATTTT.

The chain recombines TRBV12-3 or TRBV12-4 with TRBJ1-6; D ambiguous. The CDR3 is made up of 13 amino acids. V was pared by 6 bases and J by 11 bases, with 14 bases between. The CDR3 region has the DNA TGTGCCAGCAGCCGACTCGGGGAGACACCCCTCCACTTT. Translating it yields CASSRLGETPLHF.

This clone came up once. The junction departs from the called germline gene at one end, perhaps through a read error. The chain couples TRBV11-2 to TRBJ2-2; 7 positions match TRBD2. This CDR3 spans 18 amino acids. Germline CDR1 and CDR2: SGHAT and FQNNGV. The CDR3 coding sequence is TGTGCCAGCAACTTACCCCGTGCAGCGGGGCTCTTCACCGGGGAGCTGTTTTTT. Amino acids: CASNLPRAAGLFTGELFF.

The chain employs TRBV5-1 and TRBJ2-1, with D possibly TRBD2 on 5 matching bases. Germline CDR1 is SGHRS and CDR2 is YFSETQ. The V end was cut by 5 bases, the J end by 6 bases, with 18 bases between. The length of the CDR3 is 15 residues. The CDR3 sequence is CASRVGVASINEQFF. CDR3 nucleotide sequence: TGCGCCAGCAGGGTCGGGGTCGCCAGCATCAATGAGCAGTTCTTC.

The rearrangement joins TRBV2 to TRBJ2-3; 9 nucleotides agree with TRBD1. Germline CDR1 is SNHLY and CDR2 is FYNNEI. V shed 10 bases, J shed 2 bases, and the junction held 16 bases outside the gene matches. The CDR3 runs to 17 residues. This chain's CDR3 is CATLRRPGQGATDTQYF. The CDR3 DNA reads TGTGCCACCTTACGACGTCCGGGACAGGGTGCCACAGATACGCAGTATTTT.

This clone turned up a few times. The chain combines TRBV28 with TRBJ2-6; 10 bases are shared with TRBD1. The CDR3 consists of 19 residues. Losses at the gene ends were 5 bases for V and 0 bases for J; bases not matched to a gene: 10. The V gene's germline CDR1 is MDHEN and CDR2 SYDVKM. The chain's CDR3 is CASSEETGTGVSGANVLTF. The CDR3 nucleotides are TGTGCCAGCAGTGAAGAGACCGGGACAGGGGTCTCTGGGGCCAACGTCCTGACTTTC.

The V and J genes are TRBV5-1 and TRBJ1-1; TRBD1 matches 7 bases. Losses at the gene ends were 1 base for V and 2 bases for J; bases not matched to a gene: 2. Germline V gene data show CDR1 as SGHRS and CDR2 as YFSETQ. The CDR3 runs to 14 residues. This CDR3 reads CASSLQGVNTEAFF. CDR3 DNA sequence: TGCGCCAGCAGCTTGCAGGGGGTAAACACTGAAGCTTTCTTT.

J is TRBJ2-2 and V is TRBV7-6, with 7 bases lining up with TRBD1. CDR1 and CDR2 (germline): SGHVS, FNYEAQ. The CDR3 length is 15 residues. With 7 bases clipped from V and 2 bases from J, the junction kept 7 bases outside the gene matches. The CDR3 loop is CASTNGDSNTGELFF. The CDR3 DNA follows: TGTGCCAGCACTAACGGGGACAGCAACACCGGGGAGCTGTTTTTT.

The V and J genes are TRBV12-3 or TRBV12-4 and TRBJ2-4, with D perhaps matching TRBD1 (6 bases). Trimming took 7 bases from V and 6 from J, leaving 10 bases between them. The CDR3 extends over 12 amino acids. The CDR3 protein is CASTSDRNIQYF. The DNA for the CDR3 is TGTGCCAGCACCTCGGACAGAAACATTCAGTACTTC.

V gene TRBV28 combines with J gene TRBJ1-1; 11 bases fit TRBD1. From germline, CDR1 is MDHEN and CDR2 SYDVKM. J lost 5 bases, V lost 6 bases, and 8 bases had no gene match. The CDR3 has 15 amino acids. CDR3 coding DNA: TGTGCCAGCAGCGCCGGGGGACAGGGGGGGACTGAAGCTTTCTTT. Translated: CASSAGGQGGTEAFF.

The chain uses TRBV6-5 and TRBJ2-5; tentative D call: TRBD1 (8 bases). V lost 6 bases, J lost 5 bases, and 19 bases lay in between. The length of the CDR3 is 15 residues. Germline-derived CDR1 and CDR2 are MNHEY and SVGAGI. CDR3 DNA: TGTGCCAGCAGGAGACAGGGGATCGGGGGGGAGACCCAGTACTTC. It specifies CASRRQGIGGETQYF.

This chain connects TRBV7-2 to TRBJ2-2, with D unresolved. Looked up from germline, CDR1 is SGHTA and CDR2 is FQGNSA. Trimming stripped 5 bases from V and 0 bases from J, with 4 bases between. The CDR3 loop spans 13 amino acids. CDR3 nucleotides: TGTGCCAGCAGCGGAGCGAACACCGGGGAGCTGTTTTTT. This gives the protein CASSGANTGELFF.

This rearrangement joins TRBV6-2 or TRBV6-3 to TRBJ1-5; D not resolved. The CDR3 extends over 15 amino acids. Trimming pared 6 bases from V and 6 bases from J, leaving 18 bases between. Germline CDR1 reads MNHEY; CDR2 reads SVGEGT. CDR3 DNA sequence: TGTGCCAGCAGCCCCCACGGGGTTCTAGGTCAGCCCCAGCATTTT. This sequence encodes CASSPHGVLGQPQHF.

This rearrangement joins TRBV11-2 to TRBJ2-7, with 10 nucleotides matching TRBD1. Germline CDR1 reads SGHAT; CDR2 reads FQNNGV. Unmatched junction bases numbered 10, after V lost 5 bases and J lost 0 bases. The CDR3 totals 17 residues. The CDR3 loop reads CASSLGQGGTSSYEQYF. CDR3 coding DNA: TGTGCCAGCAGCCTTGGACAGGGGGGAACATCCTCCTACGAGCAGTACTTC.

Here the CDR3 reads CASSLNQGQTDTQYF. The DNA of the CDR3 is TGTGCCAGCAGTTTAAATCAGGGGCAGACAGATACGCAGTATTTT. The chain has TRBV28 and TRBJ2-3; TRBD1 might be the D (6 bases). The CDR3 spans 15 residues. The germline V gene has CDR1 MDHEN and CDR2 SYDVKM. Trimming shortened V by 2 bases and J by 3 bases, and 12 bases separated the two germline ends. The full variable domain, in which reference TRBV28 and TRBJ2-3 provide the parts outside the CDR3, is DVKVTQSSRYLVKRTGEKVFLECVQDMDHENMFWYRQDPGLGLRLIYFSYDVKMKEKGDIPEGYSVSREKKERFSLILESASTNQTSMYLCASSLNQGQTDTQYFGPGTRLTVL.

This rearrangement joins TRBV9 to TRBJ2-1, with 8 bases matching TRBD2. The junction had 7 bases not matched to a gene; V was cut back by 3 bases and J by 5 bases. The CDR3 has 15 residues. Germline V gene sequence: CDR1 SGDLS, CDR2 YYNGEE. The CDR3 loop is CASSGGLEQNNEQFF. The CDR3 bases are TGTGCCAGCAGCGGGGGACTAGAACAAAACAATGAGCAGTTCTTC.

This clone was observed a few times. The chain combines TRBV12-3 or TRBV12-4 with TRBJ2-7, with unresolved D. The CDR3 has 12 amino acids. V lost 2 bases, J lost 3 bases, and 5 bases lay in between. CDR3 residues: CASSLIGYEQYF. The CDR3 nucleotides read TGTGCCAGCAGTTTAATCGGCTACGAGCAGTACTTC.

The CDR3 sequence is CASSRAATGNTIYF. The CDR3 coding sequence is TGTGCCAGCAGCCGAGCTGCTACTGGAAACACCATATATTTT. The chain joins TRBV6-6 to TRBJ1-3; D is uncertain. Germline CDR1 and CDR2: MNHNY and SVGAGI (reference sequence). The CDR3 runs to 14 residues. Trimming cost V 6 bases and J 2 bases, with 11 bases left between them.

The rearrangement uses TRBV5-1 and TRBJ1-1; 7 bases fit TRBD1. The CDR3 runs to 15 residues. Germline CDR1 reads SGHRS; CDR2 reads YFSETQ. The trim removed 0 bases at V and 5 bases at J, leaving 7 bases unmatched. The CDR3 spells CASSLASQGGTEAFF. The CDR3 DNA sequence: TGCGCCAGCAGCTTGGCCTCGCAGGGGGGAACTGAAGCTTTCTTT.

The chain couples TRBV2 to TRBJ2-3, with 9 nucleotides matching TRBD2. V lost 8 bases and J lost 3; bases outside the gene matches: 15. Germline loops: CDR1 SNHLY, CDR2 FYNNEI. The length of the CDR3 is 17 residues. DNA for the CDR3: TGTGCCAGCGTTGCCTTGGGGCGGGGGGGCGGTACAGATACGCAGTATTTT. It encodes CASVALGRGGGTDTQYF.

About this clone itself: A clone one base away is much larger, so this may be a read error. The chain uses TRBV14 and TRBJ1-1, with a weak D call TRBD1 (5 bases). The CDR3 consists of 14 residues. The V gene lost 0 bases and the J gene lost 1 base, with 6 bases spanning the gap. CDR1 and CDR2 from the germline V gene are SGHDN and FVKESK. CDR3: CASSQDRENTEAFF. The CDR3 bases are TGTGCCAGCAGCCAAGACAGGGAGAACACTGAAGCTTTCTTT.